These 14 T cell receptor beta chains share one sample of origin, sequenced in a study of vaccination effects on CD4 cells after COVID-19. Antigens of these TCRs are unknown. Before sequencing, viral peptide pools were used by the ViraFEST assay to expand antigen-specific CD4+ T cells. The authors isolated CD4+ T cells after around 10 days of culture. Negative nucleocapsid antibody tests before and after vaccination confirmed no previous SARS-CoV-2 infection. Using immunoSEQ multiplex PCR, the repertoire was profiled, and TCRdb retains in-frame clones only, with some absent. Of around 68,000 clones in the sample, 80% were seen once. Here the sequenced sample was CD4+ T cells from PBMCs cultured with SARS-CoV-2 spike peptides, taken before COVID-19 vaccination. The receptor source for this set is a human donor who received a COVID-19 vaccine.

Here the CDR3 reads CASSVGERTTGELFF. The CDR3 DNA reads TGTGCCAGCAGTGTCGGGGAGCGGACTACCGGGGAGCTGTTTTTT. The chain recombines TRBV2 with TRBJ2-2; tentative D call: TRBD2 (5 bases). The V end lost 4 bases, the J end lost 5 bases, and 14 bases lay between the germline ends. Looked up from germline, CDR1 is SNHLY and CDR2 is FYNNEI. There are 15 residues in the CDR3.

The CDR3 DNA reads TGTGCCAGCAGCTTGGAGGTTAGCCAATCCTACGAGCAGTACGTC. It is translated as CASSLEVSQSYEQYV. V is TRBV5-5 and J is TRBJ2-7; the D is unclear. The CDR3 has 15 amino acids. Germline V CDR1 and CDR2: SGHKS, YYEKEE (reference sequence). V dropped 0 bases and J dropped 1 base, with 11 bases sitting between them.

Here the CDR3 reads CASSLMGQNTEAFF. The CDR3, as DNA: TGTGCCAGCAGCCTGATGGGCCAAAACACTGAAGCTTTCTTT. The chain couples TRBV7-9 to TRBJ1-1; D call uncertain. This CDR3 has 14 amino acids. The V gene lost 5 bases and the J gene lost 2 bases, with 12 bases spanning the gap. Germline V gives CDR1 SEHNR, CDR2 FQNEAQ (reference sequence).

The rearrangement uses TRBV19 and TRBJ2-5, with 7 bases fitting TRBD2. J was trimmed by 4 bases and V by 6 bases; bases with no gene match: 5. Germline CDR1 and CDR2: LNHDA and SQIVND (reference sequence). There are 13 residues in the CDR3. In DNA, the CDR3 is TGTGCCAGTAGGGGCGGGGGAGTAGAGACCCAGTACTTC. It specifies CASRGGGVETQYF.

This sequence joins TRBV7-9 and TRBJ1-2; D may be TRBD1 (5 bases). The CDR3 consists of 12 residues. The germline V gene encodes CDR1 SEHNR and CDR2 FQNEAQ (reference sequence). Trimming cost V 3 bases and J 7 bases, with 9 bases left between them. In DNA, the CDR3 is TGTGCCAGCAGCTTGGGGGGGGTTGGCTACACCTTC. Its translation is CASSLGGVGYTF.

The chain is built from TRBV12-3 or TRBV12-4 and TRBJ2-7; the D is unclear. The CDR3 totals 12 residues. V gave up 6 bases and J gave up 2 bases, with 8 bases separating them. DNA for the CDR3: TGTGCCAGCAGCTACACACCCTACGAGCAGTACGTC. Its protein product is CASSYTPYEQYV.

The count of this clone is one. The rearrangement links TRBV7-2 to TRBJ2-7; TRBD1 or TRBD2 may be the D gene (6 bases each). The CDR3 length is 15 residues. Between the trimmed V and J ends, which lost 1 base and 4 bases, there was a span of 14 bases. Germline CDR1 is SGHTA and CDR2 is FQGNSA. The CDR3 protein is CASSLVGGPGYEQYV. In nucleotides, the CDR3 is TGTGCCAGCAGCTTAGTGGGGGGCCCGGGATACGAGCAGTACGTC.

The chain is built from TRBV5-1 and TRBJ2-1; D call uncertain. V was clipped by 2 bases and J by 0 bases, with 15 bases between them. From germline, CDR1 is SGHRS and CDR2 YFSETQ. The CDR3 runs 17 residues. The CDR3 sequence is CASSFGPPGGSYNEQFF. The CDR3 nucleotides are TGCGCCAGCAGCTTTGGGCCACCTGGTGGCTCCTACAATGAGCAGTTCTTC.

This clone was seen once. The chain links TRBV6-5 to TRBJ2-1, with 8 bases that match TRBD1. From germline, CDR1 is MNHEY and CDR2 SVGAGI. Trimming removed 5 bases from V and 12 bases from J; junction bases left unmatched: 6. The CDR3 consists of 12 residues. The CDR3 here is CASSRDRWTQFF. The CDR3 DNA is TGTGCCAGCAGTCGGGACAGGTGGACGCAGTTCTTC.

The chain uses TRBV3-1 (or the pseudogene TRBV3-2) and TRBJ2-7; D might be TRBD2 (6 bases). The CDR3 length is 13 residues. The germline gives CDR1 LGHDT, CDR2 YNNKEL (reference sequence). The germline V and J ends were trimmed by 2 bases and 6 bases, with 11 bases remaining between them. Here the CDR3 reads CASSQLAGTEQYV. In DNA form, the CDR3 reads TGTGCCAGCAGCCAACTTGCGGGGACCGAGCAGTACGTC.

This clone was detected only a few times. The V and J genes are TRBV28 and TRBJ1-2; perhaps TRBD1 as D (5 bases). Germline V CDR1 and CDR2: MDHEN, SYDVKM. The CDR3 has 14 amino acids. V lost 6 bases and J lost 5, with 16 bases in between. The CDR3 DNA sequence: TGTGCCAGCAGCCCAAGGTGGGGCGGATATGGCTACACCTTC. This gives the protein CASSPRWGGYGYTF.

In regard to this clone: This same CDR3 is encoded by further DNA sequences in the sample. The DNA of the CDR3 is TGTGCCAGCAGCCTACAGGGGGGCACTGAAGCTTTCTTT. Amino acid sequence: CASSLQGGTEAFF. The V gene is TRBV7-3, the J gene TRBJ1-1, with TRBD1 matching over 8 bases. The germline gives CDR1 SGHTA, CDR2 FQGTGA. Germline trimming cut 5 bases from V and 4 bases from J; bases unmatched to any gene: 3. The CDR3 spans 13 residues. The full variable domain, completed using reference TRBV7-3 and TRBJ1-1, is GAGVSQTPSNKVTEKGKYVELRCDPISGHTALYWYRQSLGQGPEFLIYFQGTGAADDSGLPNDRFFAVRPEGSVSTLKIQRTERGDSAVYLCASSLQGGTEAFFGQGTRLTVV.

The chain combines TRBV28 with TRBJ2-5; D gene ambiguous. Germline V gives CDR1 MDHEN, CDR2 SYDVKM. V was cut by 3 bases and J by 0 bases, with 11 bases left in between. CDR3 size: 15 residues. CDR3 amino acids: CASSLQQLYQETQYF. Here the CDR3 DNA reads TGTGCCAGCAGTTTGCAGCAATTATACCAAGAGACCCAGTACTTC. Combining the CDR3 with reference TRBV28 and TRBJ2-5 gives the whole variable domain DVKVTQSSRYLVKRTGEKVFLECVQDMDHENMFWYRQDPGLGLRLIYFSYDVKMKEKGDIPEGYSVSREKKERFSLILESASTNQTSMYLCASSLQQLYQETQYFGPGTRLLVL.

The chain uses TRBV19 and TRBJ1-2; D gene ambiguous. This CDR3 spans 13 amino acids. V was cut by 5 bases and J by 0 bases, with 7 bases left in between. The germline gives CDR1 LNHDA, CDR2 SQIVND (reference sequence). As DNA, the CDR3 is TGTGCCAGTAGTTGGATCGCTAACTATGGCTACACCTTC. As protein: CASSWIANYGYTF.